The T cell receptor (beta chain) described here comes from a study of blood T cell repertoires in COVID-19. Study at large: Samples of COVID-19 (acute and convalescent) were obtained from the United States, Italy and Spain. The cDNA or gDNA used as material had been derived from T cells, B-cell-depleted T cells, or PBMCs.

Assignments of participants to cohorts depended upon their own reported clinical history. Per the germline V gene, CDR1 is LNHNV and CDR2 is YYDKDF (reference sequence). The CDR3 totals 18 residues. V gave up 4 bases and J gave up 1 base; unmatched junction bases: 8. In the original workflow: Estimates of nucleated cell counts were drawn from the amplification of reference gene primers. Sequencing was performed with immunoSEQ multiplex PCR; in TCRdb, only in-frame clones are kept and a portion is missing. V and J calls and clone size are as listed in that table; D and trimming were resolved from the DNA. The sample lists 350,000 to 550,000 clones, about 90% seen once, with around 1.8% in the top ten.

V usage is TRBV15 and J usage is TRBJ2-6; TRBD2 agrees at 9 bases. The material sequenced was PBMCs or T cells enriched from blood (not recorded which). The sequence was collected from a woman aged 18-29 years with acute COVID-19. The CDR3 DNA reads TGTGCCACCAGCAACACCGGGACTAGCAGTTCTGGGGCCAACGTCCTGACTTTC. Its protein is CATSNTGTSSSGANVLTF.